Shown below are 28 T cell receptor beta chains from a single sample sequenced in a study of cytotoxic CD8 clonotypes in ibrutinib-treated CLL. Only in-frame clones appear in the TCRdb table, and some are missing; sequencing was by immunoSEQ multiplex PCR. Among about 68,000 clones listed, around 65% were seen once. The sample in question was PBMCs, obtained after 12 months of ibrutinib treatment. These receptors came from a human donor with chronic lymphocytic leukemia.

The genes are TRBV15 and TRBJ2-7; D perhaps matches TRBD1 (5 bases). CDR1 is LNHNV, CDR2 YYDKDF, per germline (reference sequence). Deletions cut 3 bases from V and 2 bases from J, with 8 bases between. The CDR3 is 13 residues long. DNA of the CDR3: TGTGCCACCAGCAGGGACACTACCTACGAGCAGTACTTC. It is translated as CATSRDTTYEQYF.

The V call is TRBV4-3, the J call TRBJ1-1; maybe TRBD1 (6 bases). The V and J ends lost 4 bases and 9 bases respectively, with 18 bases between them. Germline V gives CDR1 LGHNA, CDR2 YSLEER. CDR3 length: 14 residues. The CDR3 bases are TGCGCCAGCAGCCCGTCCCGGGGGGGCGGGAAAGCTTTCTTT. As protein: CASSPSRGGGKAFF.

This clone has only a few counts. The CDR3 region has the DNA TGTGCCAGCAGCCCAGCAAACACTGAAGCTTTCTTT. This codes for CASSPANTEAFF. This rearrangement joins TRBV7-2 to TRBJ1-1; D gene ambiguous. The V gene's germline CDR1 is SGHTA and CDR2 FQGNSA. The CDR3 covers 12 residues. Trimming pared 5 bases from V and 2 bases from J, leaving 6 bases between.

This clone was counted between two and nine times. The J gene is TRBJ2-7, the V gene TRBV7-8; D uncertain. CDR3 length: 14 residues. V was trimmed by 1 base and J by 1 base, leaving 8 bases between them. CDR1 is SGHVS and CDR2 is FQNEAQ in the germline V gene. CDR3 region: CASSLDSRSYEQYF. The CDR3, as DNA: TGTGCCAGCAGCTTAGATTCGCGTTCCTACGAGCAGTACTTC.

DNA for the CDR3: TGTGCCAGCAGTGAAGCGGAAAGTCCTAATCAGCCCCAGCATTTT. Translation: CASSEAESPNQPQHF. The chain employs TRBV2 and TRBJ1-5, with D uncertain. Trimming removed 0 bases at V and 4 bases at J, with 10 bases between. The CDR3 is made up of 15 amino acids. Germline lookup yields CDR1 SNHLY and CDR2 FYNNEI. The whole variable domain, filled in from reference TRBV2 and TRBJ1-5, reads EPEVTQTPSHQVTQMGQEVILRCVPISNHLYFYWYRQILGQKVEFLVSFYNNEISEKSEIFDDQFSVERPDGSNFTLKIRSTKLEDSAMYFCASSEAESPNQPQHFGDGTRLSIL.

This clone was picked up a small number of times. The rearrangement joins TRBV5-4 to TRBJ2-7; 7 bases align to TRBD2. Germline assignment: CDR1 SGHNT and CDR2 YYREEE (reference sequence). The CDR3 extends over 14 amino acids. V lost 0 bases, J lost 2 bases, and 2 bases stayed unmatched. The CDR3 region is CASSLAGGTYEQYF. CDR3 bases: TGTGCCAGCAGCTTGGCGGGAGGCACCTACGAGCAGTACTTC. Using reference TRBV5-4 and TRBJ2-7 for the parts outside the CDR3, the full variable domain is ETGVTQSPTHLIKTRGQQVTLRCSSQSGHNTVSWYQQALGQGPQFIFQYYREEENGRGNFPPRFSGLQFPNYSSELNVNALELDDSALYLCASSLAGGTYEQYFGPGTRLTVT.

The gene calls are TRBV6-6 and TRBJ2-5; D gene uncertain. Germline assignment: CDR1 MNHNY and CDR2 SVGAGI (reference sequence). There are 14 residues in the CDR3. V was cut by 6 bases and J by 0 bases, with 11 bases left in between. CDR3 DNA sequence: TGTGCCAGCAGCCCACTGGGGTACCAAGAGACCCAGTACTTC. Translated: CASSPLGYQETQYF.

Written as DNA, the CDR3 is TGTGCCAGCATCGGGACAGGGTACGGGGAGCAGTTCTTC. Translation: CASIGTGYGEQFF. The chain links TRBV6-1 to TRBJ2-1, with TRBD1 matching over 9 bases. J gave up 10 bases and V 7 bases, and 8 bases lay outside the gene matches. CDR1 is MNHNS, CDR2 SASEGT, per germline. CDR3 length: 13 residues.

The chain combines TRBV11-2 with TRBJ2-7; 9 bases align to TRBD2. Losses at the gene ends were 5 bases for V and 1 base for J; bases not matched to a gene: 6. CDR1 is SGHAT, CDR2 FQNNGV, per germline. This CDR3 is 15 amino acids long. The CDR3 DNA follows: TGTGCCAGCAGCCCCCGACTAGCGGATTCCTACGAGCAGTACTTC. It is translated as CASSPRLADSYEQYF.

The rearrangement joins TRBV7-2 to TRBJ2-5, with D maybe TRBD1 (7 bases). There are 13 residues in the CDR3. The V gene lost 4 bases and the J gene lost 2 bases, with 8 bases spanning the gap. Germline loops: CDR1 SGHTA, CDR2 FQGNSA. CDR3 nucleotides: TGTGCCAGCAGCTCAGGGGGGCAAGAGACCCAGTACTTC. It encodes CASSSGGQETQYF.

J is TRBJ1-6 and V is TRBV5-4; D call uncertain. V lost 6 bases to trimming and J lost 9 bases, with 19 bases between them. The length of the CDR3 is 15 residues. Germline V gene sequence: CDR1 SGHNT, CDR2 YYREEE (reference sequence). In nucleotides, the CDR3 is TGTGCCAGCACCACAAGGGAGGACGCGGGTTCACCCCTCCACTTT. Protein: CASTTREDAGSPLHF.

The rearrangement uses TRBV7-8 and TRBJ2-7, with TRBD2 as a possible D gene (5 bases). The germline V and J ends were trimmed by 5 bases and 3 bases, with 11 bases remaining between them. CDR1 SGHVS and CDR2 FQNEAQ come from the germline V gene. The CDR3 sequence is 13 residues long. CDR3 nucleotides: TGTGCCAGCAGCCGAAAGACTATCTACGAGCAGTACTTC. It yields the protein CASSRKTIYEQYF.

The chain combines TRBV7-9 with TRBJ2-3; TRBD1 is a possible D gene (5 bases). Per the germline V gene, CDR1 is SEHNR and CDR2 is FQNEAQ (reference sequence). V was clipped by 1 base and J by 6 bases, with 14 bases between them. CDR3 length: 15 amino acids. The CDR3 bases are TGTGCCAGCAGCTTAGGTACAGGAGAGTTGGATACGCAGTATTTT. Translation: CASSLGTGELDTQYF.

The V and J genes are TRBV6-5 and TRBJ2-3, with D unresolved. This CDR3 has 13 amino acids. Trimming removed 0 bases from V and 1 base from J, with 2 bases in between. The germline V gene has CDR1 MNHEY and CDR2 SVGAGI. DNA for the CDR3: TGTGCCAGCAGTTACTCTGGCACAGATACGCAGTATTTT. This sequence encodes CASSYSGTDTQYF.

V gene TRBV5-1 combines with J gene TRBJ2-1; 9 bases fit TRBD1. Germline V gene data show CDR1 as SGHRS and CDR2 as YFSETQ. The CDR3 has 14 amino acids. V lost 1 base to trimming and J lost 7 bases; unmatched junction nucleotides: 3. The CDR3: CASSLTGGANEQFF. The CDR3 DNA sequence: TGCGCCAGCAGCTTGACAGGGGGCGCGAATGAGCAGTTCTTC.

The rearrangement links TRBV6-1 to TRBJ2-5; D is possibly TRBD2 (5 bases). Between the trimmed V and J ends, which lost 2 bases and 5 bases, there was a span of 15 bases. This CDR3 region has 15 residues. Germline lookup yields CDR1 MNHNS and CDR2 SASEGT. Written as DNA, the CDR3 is TGTGCCAGCAGTGAAATCCGGGGAGCCGCTGAGACCCAGTACTTC. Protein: CASSEIRGAAETQYF.

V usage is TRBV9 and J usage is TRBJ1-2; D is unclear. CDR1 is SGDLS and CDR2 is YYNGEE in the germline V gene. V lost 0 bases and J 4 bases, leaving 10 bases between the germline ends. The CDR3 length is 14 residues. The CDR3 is CASSVEGRAYGYTF. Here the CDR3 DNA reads TGTGCCAGCAGCGTAGAAGGCCGTGCCTATGGCTACACCTTC.

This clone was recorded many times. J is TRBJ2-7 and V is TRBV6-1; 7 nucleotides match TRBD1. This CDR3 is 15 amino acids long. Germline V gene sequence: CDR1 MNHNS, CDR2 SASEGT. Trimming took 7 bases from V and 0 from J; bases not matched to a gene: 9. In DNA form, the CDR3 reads TGTGCCAGCACCACGGACAGGAGAAGCTCCTACGAGCAGTACTTC. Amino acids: CASTTDRRSSYEQYF.

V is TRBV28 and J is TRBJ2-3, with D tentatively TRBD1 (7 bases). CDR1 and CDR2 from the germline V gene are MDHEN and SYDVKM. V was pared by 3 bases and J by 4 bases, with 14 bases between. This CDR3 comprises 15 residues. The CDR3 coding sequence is TGTGCCAGCAGTTTTAGTCAGGGGGAGGCAGATACGCAGTATTTT. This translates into CASSFSQGEADTQYF.

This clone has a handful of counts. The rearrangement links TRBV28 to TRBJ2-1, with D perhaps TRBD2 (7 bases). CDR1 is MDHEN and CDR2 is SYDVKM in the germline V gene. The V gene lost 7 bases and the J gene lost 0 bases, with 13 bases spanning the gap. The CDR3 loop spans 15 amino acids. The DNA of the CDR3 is TGTGCCAGCAATCGGGGGGCAGACTCCTACAATGAGCAGTTCTTC. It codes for CASNRGADSYNEQFF.

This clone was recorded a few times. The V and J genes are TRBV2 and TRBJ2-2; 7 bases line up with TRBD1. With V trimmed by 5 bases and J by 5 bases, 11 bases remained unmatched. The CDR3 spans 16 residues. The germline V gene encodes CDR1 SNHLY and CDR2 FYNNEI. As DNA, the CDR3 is TGTGCCAGCAGTCTCACCGGGACAGAGGATACCGGGGAGCTGTTTTTT. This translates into CASSLTGTEDTGELFF.

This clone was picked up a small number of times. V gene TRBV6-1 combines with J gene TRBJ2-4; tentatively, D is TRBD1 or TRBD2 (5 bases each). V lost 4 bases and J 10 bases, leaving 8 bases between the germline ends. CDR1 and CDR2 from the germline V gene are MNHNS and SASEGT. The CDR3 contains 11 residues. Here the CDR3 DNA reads TGTGCCAGCAGTGCCAGGGAGATTCAGTACTTC. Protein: CASSAREIQYF.

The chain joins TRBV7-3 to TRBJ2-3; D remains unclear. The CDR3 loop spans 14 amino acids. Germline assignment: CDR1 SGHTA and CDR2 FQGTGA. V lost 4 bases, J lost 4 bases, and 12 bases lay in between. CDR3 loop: CASSSVRSSDTQYF. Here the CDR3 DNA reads TGTGCCAGCAGCTCCGTGAGAAGCTCAGATACGCAGTATTTT.

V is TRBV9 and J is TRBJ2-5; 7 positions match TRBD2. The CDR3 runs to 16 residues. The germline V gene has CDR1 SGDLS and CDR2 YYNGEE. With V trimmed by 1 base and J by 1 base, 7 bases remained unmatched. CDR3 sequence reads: CASSVNKGGFQETQYF. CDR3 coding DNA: TGTGCCAGCAGCGTAAATAAGGGAGGGTTCCAAGAGACCCAGTACTTC.

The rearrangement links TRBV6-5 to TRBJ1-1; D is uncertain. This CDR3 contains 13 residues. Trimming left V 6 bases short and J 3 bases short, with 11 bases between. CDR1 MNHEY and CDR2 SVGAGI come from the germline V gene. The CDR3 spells CASSPGLYTEAFF. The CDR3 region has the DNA TGTGCCAGCAGCCCCGGACTATACACTGAAGCTTTCTTT.

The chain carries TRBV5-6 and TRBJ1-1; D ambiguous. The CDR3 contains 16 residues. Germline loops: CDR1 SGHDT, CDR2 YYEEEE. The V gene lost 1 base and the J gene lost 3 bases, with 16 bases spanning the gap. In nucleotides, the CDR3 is TGTGCCAGCAGCTTGCTCCCACACGAGGGCCACACTGAAGCTTTCTTT. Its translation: CASSLLPHEGHTEAFF.

The DNA for the CDR3 is TGTGCCACCAGCAGAGCGCAGGGCCCCGCGAGGGAGCAGTACTTC. The encoded protein is CATSRAQGPAREQYF. The gene calls are TRBV15 and TRBJ2-7, with a possible D match to TRBD1 (5 bases). V was shortened by 1 base and J by 7 bases, with 17 bases between the two germline ends. The CDR3 runs 15 residues. Germline CDR1 LNHNV, CDR2 YYDKDF (reference sequence).

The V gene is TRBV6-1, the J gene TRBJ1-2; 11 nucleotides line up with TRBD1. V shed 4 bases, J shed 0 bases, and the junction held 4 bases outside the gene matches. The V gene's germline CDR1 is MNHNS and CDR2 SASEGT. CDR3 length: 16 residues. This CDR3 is CASSGTGGRSNYGYTF. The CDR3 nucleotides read TGTGCCAGCAGTGGGACAGGGGGCCGATCTAACTATGGCTACACCTTC.